Given below is one T cell receptor (beta chain) in context. The data derive from a study of blood T cell repertoires in COVID-19. Background on the study: Some COVID-19 samples were acute and others convalescent; all came from the United States, Italy and Spain. T cells, B-cell-depleted T cells, or PBMCs provided the cDNA or gDNA that served as material.

Per the original methods: Cell counts per sample came from amplifying reference gene primers. Produced via immunoSEQ multiplex PCR; TCRdb's table is partial and in-frame only. The DNA gave D and trimming, while V, J and clone size come from that table. The sample holds 260,000 or so clones; 88% are singletons and the top ten take about 8.5%. This clonotype was sampled from a young man with active or convalescent COVID-19. Sequenced: peripheral blood.

The CDR3 coding sequence is TGTGCCAGCAGCCCCGGGACTAGCGGCGGGGGGGCCCAGTACTTC. It specifies CASSPGTSGGGAQYF. This chain uses TRBV2 with TRBJ2-5; TRBD2 aligns across 11 bases. Germline V gene lookup returns CDR1 SNHLY and CDR2 FYNNEI. Trimming took 6 bases from V and 9 from J; bases not matched to a gene: 12. This CDR3 region has 15 residues.